The rows below give T cell receptor beta chains drawn from one sample of a study of sequential checkpoint blockade in melanoma. TCRdb keeps only in-frame clones here, not all; method: immunoSEQ multiplex PCR. Of over 8,500 clones listed, less than 80% are singletons. The sample here was CD8+ T cells sorted from blood (inferred from file names), taken from a patient given nivolumab and ipilimumab in sequence. These receptors were taken from a human donor with melanoma. Both conserved end residues are part of each CDR3. D genes are given only for firm matches. Size is stated for part of the rows, as once, few or many counts, or as a class when the clone is expanded.

v_gene	j_gene	abundance	d_gene	CDR3nt	CDR3aa
TRBV7-9	TRBJ2-1	-	-	TGTGCCAGCAGCTTCTCTGTAAGGGGGGGCGAAGGGGATGAGCAGTTCTTC	CASSFSVRGGEGDEQFF
TRBV18	TRBJ2-7	few	-	TGTGCCAGCTCACCATGGGACAGCGCGGGGTACGAGCAGTACTTC	CASSPWDSAGYEQYF
TRBV7-9	TRBJ1-2	-	TRBD1	TGTGCCAGCAGCTTAGGGACAGGGGGTAATGGCTACACCTTC	CASSLGTGGNGYTF
TRBV4-2	TRBJ1-2	-	-	TGTGCCAGCAGCTTGAACCCTAAGGAGACTAACTATGGCTACACCTTC	CASSLNPKETNYGYTF
TRBV9	TRBJ2-1	-	-	TGTGCCAGCAGAGAACAGGGTGGAGGAGGGCAGTTCTTC	CASREQGGGGQFF
TRBV19	TRBJ1-1	-	-	TGTGCCAGTTCAACTGACCGGGAGGCTTTCTTT	CASSTDREAFF
TRBV4-2	TRBJ2-7	once	-	TGTGCCAGCAGCCAAGCCCCCGGGACTCTTGCCTACGAGCAGTACTTC	CASSQAPGTLAYEQYF
TRBV13	TRBJ2-2	-	TRBD1	TGTGCCAGCAGATCCCCGGGACAGGGTTCCGGGGAGCTGTTTTTT	CASRSPGQGSGELFF
TRBV4-1	TRBJ2-7	-	-	TGCGCCAGCAGGCCCTTGGGTAGCAGATCCTACGAGCAGTACTTC	CASRPLGSRSYEQYF
TRBV10-1	TRBJ2-1	few	-	TGCGCCAGCAGTGACGGGGATGAGCAGTTCTTC	CASSDGDEQFF
TRBV5-4	TRBJ2-1	-	TRBD2	TGTGCCAGCAGCCCTGACGCAGGTCTAGCGGGAGAGAAGTTCTTC	CASSPDAGLAGEKFF
TRBV5-8	TRBJ2-7	few	TRBD2	TGTGCCAGCAGCTTGGTTCTAGCGGCAGCGAACTACGAGCAGTACTTC	CASSLVLAAANYEQYF
TRBV6-4	TRBJ2-1	-	TRBD2	TGTGCCAGCAGTCCTAGCGGGGGATACAATGAGCAGTTCTTC	CASSPSGGYNEQFF
TRBV27	TRBJ1-5	-	TRBD1	TGTGCCAGCAGATCCGGGACAGGGCCTTCGGGACAGCCCCAGCATTTT	CASRSGTGPSGQPQHF
TRBV9	TRBJ2-7	-	TRBD2	TGTGCCAGCAGTTTAGGCGGGGGAAGCTACGAGCAGTACTTC	CASSLGGGSYEQYF
TRBV21-1	TRBJ2-7	-	-	TGTGCCAGCAGCAAGTTACCCGACAGGACCCTAGGGGAGCAGTACTTC	CASSKLPDRTLGEQYF
TRBV27	TRBJ2-7	-	TRBD1	TGTGCCAGCAGCGTAGGACAGGGAAGCGAGCAGTACTTC	CASSVGQGSEQYF
TRBV13	TRBJ1-1	-	-	TGTGCCAGCAGCCTGGGCATGAACACTGAAGCTTTCTTT	CASSLGMNTEAFF
TRBV7-9	TRBJ2-3	-	TRBD2	TGTGCCAGCAGCCCCCAGCGGGAGGGTTCCCCAGATACGCAGTATTTT	CASSPQREGSPDTQYF
TRBV6-1	TRBJ2-1	-	-	TGTGCCAGCAGTGAAAGGCCTACGGGGTCGTTGAATGAGCAGTTCTTC	CASSERPTGSLNEQFF
TRBV7-7	TRBJ2-2	-	TRBD2	TGTGCTAGCAGCCAGGGACTAGCGGGCACCGGGGAGCTGTTTTTT	CASSQGLAGTGELFF
TRBV7-9	TRBJ1-4	few	-	TGTGCCAGCAGCTCTCACCTCAGGGCAACTAATGAAAAACTGTTTTTT	CASSSHLRATNEKLFF
TRBV4-2	TRBJ1-2	-	-	TGTGCCAGCAGCCCCCTCAACACGGGAGTCTATGGCTACACCTTC	CASSPLNTGVYGYTF
TRBV15	TRBJ2-4	-	-	TGTGCCACTAGAGACGGGGCCAAAAACATTCAGTACTTC	CATRDGAKNIQYF
TRBV4-1	TRBJ2-7	-	-	TGCGCCAGCAGCCGGCTCTTCGAGGGCTTCTCCTACGAGCAGTACTTC	CASSRLFEGFSYEQYF
TRBV5-1	TRBJ2-2	few	-	TGCGCCAGCCATGAACAGGGAGCCGGGGAGCTGTTTTTT	CASHEQGAGELFF
TRBV13	TRBJ2-7	once	-	TGTGCCAGCAGCCCTGCCCAGCGCATGCGGGGCGAGCAGTACTTC	CASSPAQRMRGEQYF
TRBV25-1	TRBJ2-3	-	TRBD1	TGTGCCAGCGGACCAAGGACAGGGAGCACAGATACGCAGTATTTT	CASGPRTGSTDTQYF
TRBV4-1	TRBJ1-5	-	-	TGCGCCAGCAGCCAAGAGGCGGGGTTCAATCAGCCCCAGCATTTT	CASSQEAGFNQPQHF
TRBV4-1	TRBJ2-5	-	TRBD2	TGCGCCAGCAGCCTCGGGACTAGCGGGGGGGTGGAGACCCAGTACTTC	CASSLGTSGGVETQYF
TRBV7-3	TRBJ2-1	-	TRBD2	TGTGCCAGCAGTTACGGACTAGCGGACAATGAGCAGTTCTTC	CASSYGLADNEQFF
TRBV9	TRBJ1-5	-	TRBD1	TGTGCCAGCAGCGTAGGGGACAGGGGTAACAGTCAGCCCCAGCATTTT	CASSVGDRGNSQPQHF
TRBV9	TRBJ2-6	few	-	TGTGCCAGCAGCGCGACTGGCTCGTCTTATGGGGCCAACGTCCTGACTTTC	CASSATGSSYGANVLTF
TRBV11-2	TRBJ1-2	-	TRBD1	TGTGCCAGCAGCTTAGGACAGGGGCCCTACTATGGCTACACCTTC	CASSLGQGPYYGYTF
TRBV15	TRBJ1-1	-	-	TGTGCCACCAGCAGACAGGGCCTCACTGAAGCTTTCTTT	CATSRQGLTEAFF
TRBV10-3	TRBJ1-5	-	TRBD1	TGTGCCATCAGTGATGTGGGACAGGGGATTAATCAGCCCCAGCATTTT	CAISDVGQGINQPQHF
TRBV6-4	TRBJ2-7	-	TRBD1	TGTGCCAGGGGGTACAGGGGTGCCCCCTACGAGCAGTACTTC	CARGYRGAPYEQYF
TRBV7-9	TRBJ2-7	-	TRBD1	TGTGCCAGCAGCGACTACTCCGGGACAGATGGGTACGAGCAGTACTTC	CASSDYSGTDGYEQYF
TRBV19	TRBJ1-6	-	-	TGTGCCAGTAGTGTGGACCCCAAGGGGAATTCACCCCTCCACTTT	CASSVDPKGNSPLHF
TRBV19	TRBJ1-1	-	-	TGTGCCAGTAGTATATTATTGGACAGCTACACTGAAGCTTTCTTT	CASSILLDSYTEAFF
TRBV15	TRBJ1-5	-	-	TGTGCCACCAGCCTTGAGCGAGGGGGGGGGAATCAGCCCCAGCATTTT	CATSLERGGGNQPQHF
TRBV7-2	TRBJ1-5	-	-	TGTGCCAGCAGCACCACGGGGAGAAATCAGCCCCAGCATTTT	CASSTTGRNQPQHF
TRBV6-4	TRBJ2-3	-	TRBD2	TGTGCCAGCAGTGACTCGACTAGCGGGACGCAGTATTTT	CASSDSTSGTQYF
TRBV12-5	TRBJ2-5	-	TRBD1	TGTGCTAGTAGACCGGACAGGGGGCAAGGGGAGACCCAGTACTTC	CASRPDRGQGETQYF
TRBV28	TRBJ1-5	-	-	TGTGCCAGCACCCAGGACAGCCCCGCGGGCAATCAGCCCCAGCATTTT	CASTQDSPAGNQPQHF
TRBV27	TRBJ1-1	-	-	TGTGCCAGCAGTTTAAGGGGGTCCACTGAAGCTTTCTTT	CASSLRGSTEAFF
TRBV7-3	TRBJ2-1	once	-	TGTGCCAGCAGCTTAATCGGCGGCTCCTACAATGAGCAGTTCTTC	CASSLIGGSYNEQFF
TRBV13	TRBJ2-1	medium-sized	-	TGTGCCAGCAGCGCCGGACTAAACAATGAGCAGTTCTTC	CASSAGLNNEQFF
TRBV5-1	TRBJ2-1	-	TRBD2	TGCGCCAGCAGCCCGGGACTAGCGAGCTCCTACAATGAGCAGTTCTTC	CASSPGLASSYNEQFF
TRBV13	TRBJ2-2	-	-	TGTGCCAGCAGCCAAAAGTCCCTCAGGGTGAACACCGGGGAGCTGTTTTTT	CASSQKSLRVNTGELFF
TRBV6-5	TRBJ1-1	-	-	TGTGCCAGCAAGACAGGGAACACTGAAGCTTTCTTT	CASKTGNTEAFF
TRBV6-4	TRBJ2-1	-	-	TGTGCCAGCAAAGAGGGAGAGACCCCTTCCAATGAGCAGTTCTTC	CASKEGETPSNEQFF
TRBV18	TRBJ2-7	-	TRBD1	TGTGCCAGCTCACCACCCGGACAGGACTACGAGCAGTACTTC	CASSPPGQDYEQYF
TRBV4-1	TRBJ2-3	few	-	TGCGCCAGCAGCCAAGATTATCGGGGCACAGATACGCAGTATTTT	CASSQDYRGTDTQYF
TRBV6-6	TRBJ2-7	-	TRBD2	TGTGCCAGCAGTTACTCGACTAGCGGGATAAGTGCCGAGCAGTACTTC	CASSYSTSGISAEQYF